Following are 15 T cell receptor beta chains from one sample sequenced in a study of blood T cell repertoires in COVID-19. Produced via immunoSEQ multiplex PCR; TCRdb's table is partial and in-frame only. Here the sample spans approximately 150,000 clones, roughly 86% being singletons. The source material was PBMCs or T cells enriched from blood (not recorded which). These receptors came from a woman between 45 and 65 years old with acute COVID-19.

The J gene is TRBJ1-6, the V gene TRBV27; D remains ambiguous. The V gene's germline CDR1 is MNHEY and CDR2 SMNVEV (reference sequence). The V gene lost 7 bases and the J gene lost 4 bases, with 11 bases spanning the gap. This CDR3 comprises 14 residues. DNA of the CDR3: TGTGCCAGCACAACCGTGCGATATAATTCACCCCTCCACTTT. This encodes CASTTVRYNSPLHF.

CDR3 protein: CASSRGGATDTQYF. The DNA of the CDR3 is TGTGCCAGCAGCCGGGGGGGGGCGACAGATACGCAGTATTTT. This chain uses TRBV11-3 with TRBJ2-3; 8 bases match TRBD2. The CDR3 has 14 amino acids. Losses at the gene ends were 5 bases for V and 3 bases for J; bases not matched to a gene: 4. The germline CDR1 and CDR2 sequences are SGHNT and YENEEA.

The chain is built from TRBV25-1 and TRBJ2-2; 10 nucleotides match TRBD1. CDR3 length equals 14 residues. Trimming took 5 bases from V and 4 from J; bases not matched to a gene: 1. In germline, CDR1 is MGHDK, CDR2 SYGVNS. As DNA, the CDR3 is TGTGCCAGCAGTAGACAGGGGGCCACCGGGGAGCTGTTTTTT. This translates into CASSRQGATGELFF.

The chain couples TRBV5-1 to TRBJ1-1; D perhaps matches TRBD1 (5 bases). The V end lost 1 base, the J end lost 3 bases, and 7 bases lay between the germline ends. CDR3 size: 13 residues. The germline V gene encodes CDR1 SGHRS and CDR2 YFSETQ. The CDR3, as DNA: TGCGCCAGCAGCTTGCGGGGGGACACTGAAGCTTTCTTT. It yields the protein CASSLRGDTEAFF.

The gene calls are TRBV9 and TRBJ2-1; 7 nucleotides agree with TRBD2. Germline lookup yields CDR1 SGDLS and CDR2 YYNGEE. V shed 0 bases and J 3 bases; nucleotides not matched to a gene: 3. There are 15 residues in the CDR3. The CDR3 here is CASSVGGRVYNEQFF. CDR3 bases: TGTGCCAGCAGCGTAGGTGGGAGGGTCTACAATGAGCAGTTCTTC. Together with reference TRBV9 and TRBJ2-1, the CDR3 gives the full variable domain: DSGVTQTPKHLITATGQRVTLRCSPRSGDLSVYWYQQSLDQGLQFLIQYYNGEERAKGNILERFSAQQFPDLHSELNLSSLELGDSALYFCASSVGGRVYNEQFFGPGTRLTVL.

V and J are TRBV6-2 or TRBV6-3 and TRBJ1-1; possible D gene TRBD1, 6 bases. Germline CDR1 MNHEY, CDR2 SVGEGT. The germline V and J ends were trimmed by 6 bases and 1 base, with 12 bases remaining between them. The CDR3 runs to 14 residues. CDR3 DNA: TGTGCCAGCAGCCCCCTGACAGGGAACACTGAAGCTTTCTTT. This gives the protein CASSPLTGNTEAFF.

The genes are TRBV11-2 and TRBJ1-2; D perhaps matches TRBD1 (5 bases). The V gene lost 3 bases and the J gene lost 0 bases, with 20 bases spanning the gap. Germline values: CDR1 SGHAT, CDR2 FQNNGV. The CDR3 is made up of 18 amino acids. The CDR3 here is CASSFNHPGGASNYGYTF. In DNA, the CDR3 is TGTGCCAGCAGCTTCAATCATCCCGGAGGGGCTTCTAACTATGGCTACACCTTC.

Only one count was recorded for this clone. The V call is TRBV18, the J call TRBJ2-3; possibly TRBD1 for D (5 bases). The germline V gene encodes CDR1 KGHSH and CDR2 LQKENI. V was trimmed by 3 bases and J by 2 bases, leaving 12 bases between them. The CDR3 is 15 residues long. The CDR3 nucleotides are TGTGCCAGCTCACCGGCTCAGGGTAACACAGATACGCAGTATTTT. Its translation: CASSPAQGNTDTQYF.

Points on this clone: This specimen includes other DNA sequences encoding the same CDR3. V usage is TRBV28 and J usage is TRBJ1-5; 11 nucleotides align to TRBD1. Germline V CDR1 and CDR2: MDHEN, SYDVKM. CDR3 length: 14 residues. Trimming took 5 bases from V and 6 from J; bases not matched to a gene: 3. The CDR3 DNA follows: TGTGCCAGCAGTCCCGGGACAGGGGGTCAGCCCCAGCATTTT. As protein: CASSPGTGGQPQHF.

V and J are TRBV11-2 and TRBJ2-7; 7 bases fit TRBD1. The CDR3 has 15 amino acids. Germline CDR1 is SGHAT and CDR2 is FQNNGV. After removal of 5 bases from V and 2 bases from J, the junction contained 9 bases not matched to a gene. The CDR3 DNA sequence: TGTGCCAGCAGCGACTCCTCCGGGACAGCCTACGAGCAGTACTTC. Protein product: CASSDSSGTAYEQYF.

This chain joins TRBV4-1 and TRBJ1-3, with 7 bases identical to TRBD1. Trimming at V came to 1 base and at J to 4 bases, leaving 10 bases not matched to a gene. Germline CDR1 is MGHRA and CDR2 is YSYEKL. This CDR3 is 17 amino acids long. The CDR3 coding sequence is TGCGCCAGCAGCCAAGGGGGGGCAAGGGGGCGAGGAAACACCATATATTTT. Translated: CASSQGGARGRGNTIYF.

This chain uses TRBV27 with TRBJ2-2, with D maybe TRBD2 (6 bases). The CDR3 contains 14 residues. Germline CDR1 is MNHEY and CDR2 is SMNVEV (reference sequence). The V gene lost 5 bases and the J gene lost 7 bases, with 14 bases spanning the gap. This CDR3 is CASSAGTAGGELFF. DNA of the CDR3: TGTGCCAGCAGTGCGGGGACGGCCGGCGGGGAGCTGTTTTTT.

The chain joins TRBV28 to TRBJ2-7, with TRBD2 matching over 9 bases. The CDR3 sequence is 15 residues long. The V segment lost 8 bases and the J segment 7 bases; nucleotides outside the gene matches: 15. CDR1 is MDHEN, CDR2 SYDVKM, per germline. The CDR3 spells CASYPSGRIGIEQYF. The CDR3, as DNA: TGTGCCAGCTATCCCAGCGGGAGGATCGGTATAGAGCAGTACTTC.

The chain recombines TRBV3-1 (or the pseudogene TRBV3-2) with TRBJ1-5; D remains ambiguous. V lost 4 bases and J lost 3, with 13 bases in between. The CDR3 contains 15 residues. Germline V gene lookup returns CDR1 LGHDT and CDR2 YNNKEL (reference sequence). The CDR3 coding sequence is TGTGCCAGCAGCCCGGACCTCCGGGACAATCAGCCCCAGCATTTT. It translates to CASSPDLRDNQPQHF.

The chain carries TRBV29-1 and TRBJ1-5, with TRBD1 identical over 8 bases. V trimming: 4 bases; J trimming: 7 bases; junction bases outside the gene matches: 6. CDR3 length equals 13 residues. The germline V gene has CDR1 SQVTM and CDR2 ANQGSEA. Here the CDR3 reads CSVADRVRQPQHF. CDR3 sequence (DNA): TGCAGCGTTGCGGACAGGGTACGGCAGCCCCAGCATTTT.